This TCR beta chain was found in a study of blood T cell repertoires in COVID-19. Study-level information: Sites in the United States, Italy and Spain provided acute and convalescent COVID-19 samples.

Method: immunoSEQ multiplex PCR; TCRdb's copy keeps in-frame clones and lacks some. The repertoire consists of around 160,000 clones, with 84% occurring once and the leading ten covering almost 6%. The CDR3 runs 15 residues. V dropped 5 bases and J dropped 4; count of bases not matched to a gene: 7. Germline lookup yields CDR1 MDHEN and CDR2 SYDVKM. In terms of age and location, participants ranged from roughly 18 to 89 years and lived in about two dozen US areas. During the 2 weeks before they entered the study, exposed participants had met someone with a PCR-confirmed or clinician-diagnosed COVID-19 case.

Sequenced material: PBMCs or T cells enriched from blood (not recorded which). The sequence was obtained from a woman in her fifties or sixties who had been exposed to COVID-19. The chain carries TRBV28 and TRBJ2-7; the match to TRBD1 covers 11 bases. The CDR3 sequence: CASSPSGTGGYEQYF. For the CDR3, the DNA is TGTGCCAGCAGTCCCTCCGGGACAGGGGGATACGAGCAGTACTTC.